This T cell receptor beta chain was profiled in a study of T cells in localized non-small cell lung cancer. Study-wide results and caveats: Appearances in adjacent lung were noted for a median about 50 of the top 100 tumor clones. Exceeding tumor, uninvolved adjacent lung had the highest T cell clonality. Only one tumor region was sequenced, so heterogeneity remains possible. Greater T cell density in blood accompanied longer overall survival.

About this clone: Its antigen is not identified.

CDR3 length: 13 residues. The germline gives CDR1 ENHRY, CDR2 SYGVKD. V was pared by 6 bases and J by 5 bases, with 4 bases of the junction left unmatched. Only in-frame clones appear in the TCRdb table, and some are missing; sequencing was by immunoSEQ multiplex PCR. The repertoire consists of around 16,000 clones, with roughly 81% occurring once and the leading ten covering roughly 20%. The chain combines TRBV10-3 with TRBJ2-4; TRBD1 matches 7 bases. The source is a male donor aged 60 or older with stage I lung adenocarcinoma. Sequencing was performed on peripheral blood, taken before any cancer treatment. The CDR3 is CAIRGTEQNIQYF. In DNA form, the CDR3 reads TGTGCCATCAGGGGGACAGAACAAAACATTCAGTACTTC.